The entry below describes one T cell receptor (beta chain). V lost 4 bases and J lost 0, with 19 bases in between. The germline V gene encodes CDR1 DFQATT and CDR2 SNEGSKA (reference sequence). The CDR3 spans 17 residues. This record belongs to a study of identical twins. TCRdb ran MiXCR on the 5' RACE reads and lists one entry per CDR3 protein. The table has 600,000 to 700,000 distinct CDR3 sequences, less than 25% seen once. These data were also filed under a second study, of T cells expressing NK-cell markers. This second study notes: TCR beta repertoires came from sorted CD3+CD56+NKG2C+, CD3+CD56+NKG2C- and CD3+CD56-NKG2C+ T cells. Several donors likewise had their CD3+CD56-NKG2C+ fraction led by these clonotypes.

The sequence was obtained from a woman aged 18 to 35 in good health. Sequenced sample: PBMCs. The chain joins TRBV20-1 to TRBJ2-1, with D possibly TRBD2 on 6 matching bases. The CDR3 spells CSAIDSAGSSSYNEQFF. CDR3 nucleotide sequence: TGCAGTGCTATTGACAGTGCGGGGAGTAGCTCCTACAATGAGCAGTTCTTC.